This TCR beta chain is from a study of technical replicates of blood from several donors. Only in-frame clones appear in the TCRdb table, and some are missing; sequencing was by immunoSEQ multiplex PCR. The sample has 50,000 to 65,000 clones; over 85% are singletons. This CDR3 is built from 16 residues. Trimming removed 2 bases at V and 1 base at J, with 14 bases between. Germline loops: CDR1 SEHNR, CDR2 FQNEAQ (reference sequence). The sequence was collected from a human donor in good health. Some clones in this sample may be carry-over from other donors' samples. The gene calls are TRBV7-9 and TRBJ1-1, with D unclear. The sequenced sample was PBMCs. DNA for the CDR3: TGTGCCAGCAGCTTATGGAGGTTTGGCCGGAACACTGAAGCTTTCTTT. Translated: CASSLWRFGRNTEAFF.